The 3 T cell receptor beta chains given below trace back to one sample, sequenced in a study of T cell changes during pregnancy in multiple sclerosis. The data were produced by immunoSEQ multiplex PCR, yet TCRdb's version contains in-frame clones alone and is incomplete. In the table there are some 100,000 clones, 92% of which are singletons. Source: peripheral blood, taken after pregnancy. The receptors shown here come from a female donor with multiple sclerosis, enrolled in a pregnancy study.

The chain joins TRBV14 to TRBJ2-3, with 9 bases identical to TRBD1. Germline V gene data show CDR1 as SGHDN and CDR2 as FVKESK. V was clipped by 1 base and J by 9 bases; unmatched bases: 8. This CDR3 comprises 15 residues. Written as DNA, the CDR3 is TGTGCCAGCAGCCAAGTACAGGGGGCTGGTTCGACGCAGTATTTT. This gives the protein CASSQVQGAGSTQYF. The whole variable domain, filled in from reference TRBV14 and TRBJ2-3, reads EAGVTQFPSHSVIEKGQTVTLRCDPISGHDNLYWYRRVMGKEIKFLLHFVKESKQDESGMPNNRFLAERTGGTYSTLKVQPAELEDSGVYFCASSQVQGAGSTQYFGPGTRLTVL.

This chain's CDR3 is CASSLSRGLAGVSDEQFF. In DNA form, the CDR3 reads TGCGCCAGCAGCTTGAGCAGGGGACTAGCGGGAGTCTCAGATGAGCAGTTCTTC. The chain has TRBV5-1 and TRBJ2-1; 14 nucleotides align to TRBD2. This CDR3 has 18 amino acids. From germline, CDR1 is SGHRS and CDR2 YFSETQ. Trimming cost V 1 base and J 8 bases; bases outside gene matches: 11.

The chain employs TRBV15 and TRBJ1-5, with D possibly matching TRBD1 (6 bases). Germline V gives CDR1 LNHNV, CDR2 YYDKDF (reference sequence). This CDR3 contains 15 residues. V was shortened by 0 bases and J by 3 bases, with 9 bases between the two germline ends. The CDR3 region is CATSREQGPNQPQHF. The CDR3 region has the DNA TGTGCCACCAGCAGAGAACAGGGACCCAATCAGCCCCAGCATTTT.